A selection of T cell receptor beta chains follows, all from one sample in a study of OX40 agonist ivuxolimab in advanced cancers. Profiling relied on immunoSEQ multiplex PCR, and the TCRdb table lists in-frame clones only, not all of them. The sample holds approximately 77,000 clones, about nine tenths seen once. The source was CD4+ or CD8+ T cells sorted from blood, collected in a trial of the OX40 agonist ivuxolimab. The receptors shown here come from an adult with an advanced solid tumor such as melanoma, head and neck, liver or kidney cancer. Both conserved end residues are part of each CDR3. The D gene is left open where the match is weak. A clone size is listed for some rows: how often the clone was seen (once, few, many), or a class if it is expanded.

abundance,d_gene,v_gene,j_gene,CDR3nt,CDR3aa
-,-,TRBV19,TRBJ2-7,TGTGCCAGTACCCCAAAGTTCGGACAGCCTCCCTACGAGCAGTACTTC,CASTPKFGQPPYEQYF
-,TRBD1,TRBV7-3,TRBJ1-4,TGTGCCAGCAGCGCCCCCGGGACAGAAGAAAAACTGTTTTTT,CASSAPGTEEKLFF
-,-,TRBV15,TRBJ1-3,TGTGCCACCAGCAGACCCCAGGGTCCCTCTGGAAACACCATATATTTT,CATSRPQGPSGNTIYF
-,-,TRBV6-5,TRBJ2-7,TGTGCCAGCAGTTACTCTTTGGGCTACGAGCAGTACTTC,CASSYSLGYEQYF
medium-sized,TRBD2,TRBV11-2,TRBJ2-1,TGTGCCAGCAGCTTAGAGACTAGCGGGTCCTACTACAATGAGCAGTTCTTC,CASSLETSGSYYNEQFF
-,-,TRBV10-2,TRBJ2-7,TGCGCCAGCAACCACCCCGGGACCGCGGAGGAGCAGTACTTC,CASNHPGTAEEQYF
-,TRBD2,TRBV9,TRBJ2-7,TGTGCCAGCAGCGTAGAAGGATTGACTAGCGGTTCCTACGAGCAGTACTTC,CASSVEGLTSGSYEQYF
-,TRBD2,TRBV29-1,TRBJ2-1,TGCAGCGTTGATTTACTAGCGGGGGGGCTGGGTGAGCAGTTCTTC,CSVDLLAGGLGEQFF
-,-,TRBV7-2,TRBJ2-7,TGTGCCAGCAGCTCACAGGGAACTCCCTACGAGCAGTACTTC,CASSSQGTPYEQYF
-,TRBD1,TRBV5-6,TRBJ2-1,TGTGCCAGCAGCTTAGGACAGGGGCCCGCTGAGCAGTTCTTC,CASSLGQGPAEQFF
-,-,TRBV2,TRBJ2-5,TGTGCCAGCAGTTTTTGGGGCCGACAAGAGACCCAGTACTTC,CASSFWGRQETQYF
-,-,TRBV6-6,TRBJ2-5,TGTGCCAGCAGTTACGAGGGGCCGAACAAGGAGACCCAGTACTTC,CASSYEGPNKETQYF
-,TRBD1,TRBV9,TRBJ2-3,TGTGCCAGCAGCGTAGCCCGGACAGGGGTCCAGTATTTT,CASSVARTGVQYF
-,TRBD1,TRBV11-2,TRBJ1-3,TGTGCCAGCAGCTACGGGACAGGTCCCAACACCATATATTTT,CASSYGTGPNTIYF
-,TRBD1,TRBV7-6,TRBJ1-1,TGTGCCAGCAGCTTAGAGTCAGGGGGAAACACTGAAGCTTTCTTT,CASSLESGGNTEAFF
once,-,TRBV19,TRBJ1-6,TGTGCCAGTAGCCCCGGCAACATTCCCCTCCACTTT,CASSPGNIPLHF
-,TRBD1,TRBV4-1,TRBJ1-6,TGCGCCAGCAGCCAAGAGATCGGGACAGGGGGCTCACCCCTCCACTTT,CASSQEIGTGGSPLHF
-,TRBD2,TRBV19,TRBJ2-3,TGTGCCAGTAGTATGGGAGCGGGGGTCACAGATACGCAGTATTTT,CASSMGAGVTDTQYF
-,-,TRBV7-9,TRBJ2-1,TGTGCCAGCAGCTTAGGGACGGGGACCTCCTACAATGAGCAGTTCTTC,CASSLGTGTSYNEQFF
once,-,TRBV9,TRBJ2-3,TGTGCCAGCAGCGATCGGGACTCACTCACAGATACGCAGTATTTT,CASSDRDSLTDTQYF
-,-,TRBV4-1,TRBJ2-7,TGCGCCAGCAGCCAAGAGATTGTAAGCTCCTACGAGCAGTACTTC,CASSQEIVSSYEQYF
-,TRBD1,TRBV5-6,TRBJ2-1,TGTGCCAGCAGCACGGGGACAGGGCTCAAGCAGTTCTTC,CASSTGTGLKQFF
once,-,TRBV4-2,TRBJ1-1,TGTGCCAGCAGCCAACCGGACGACTTAGGGACTGAAGCTTTCTTT,CASSQPDDLGTEAFF
-,TRBD1,TRBV5-1,TRBJ1-2,TGCGCCAGCAGCTCCTACCGACAGGGTGCATACTATGGCTACACCTTC,CASSSYRQGAYYGYTF
-,-,TRBV9,TRBJ2-1,TGTGCCAGCAGCGCTGGTCGGGGGGCCCTTAGGGATGAGCAGTTCTTC,CASSAGRGALRDEQFF
-,-,TRBV19,TRBJ2-7,TGTGCCAGTAGTATATCCGTTTCCTACGAGCAGTACTTC,CASSISVSYEQYF
-,TRBD1,TRBV9,TRBJ1-6,TGTGCCAGCAGCGAGGGGGCAGGTAATTCACCCCTCCACTTT,CASSEGAGNSPLHF
-,TRBD2,TRBV30,TRBJ2-7,TGTGCCTGGAGTGTAGGCCGGGGGGGTTACGAGCAGTACTTC,CAWSVGRGGYEQYF
-,-,TRBV4-1,TRBJ2-3,TGCGCCAGCAGCCAACTTACAGAAACAGATACGCAGTATTTT,CASSQLTETDTQYF
-,-,TRBV7-9,TRBJ1-2,TGTGCCAGCAGCTTAGCGCAATCAGGTGGAGACACCTTC,CASSLAQSGGDTF
-,-,TRBV7-2,TRBJ2-2,TGTGCCAGCAGCTTAGCCTTGAACACCGGGGAGCTGTTTTTT,CASSLALNTGELFF
-,TRBD1,TRBV27,TRBJ1-5,TGTGCCAGCAGTTACGGGACAGGGAATCAGCCCCAGCATTTT,CASSYGTGNQPQHF
-,TRBD1,TRBV7-9,TRBJ2-7,TGTGCCAGCAGCCATCCCTCCGGGACAGAAGGCGAGCAGTACTTC,CASSHPSGTEGEQYF
-,TRBD1,TRBV12-5,TRBJ1-6,TGTGCTAGTGGTTATACAGGGGGCGCGCCACCCCTCCACTTT,CASGYTGGAPPLHF
-,TRBD2,TRBV10-3,TRBJ2-7,TGTGCCATCGCCACTTTTAGCGGGGAGACCTACGAGCAGTACTTC,CAIATFSGETYEQYF
-,TRBD2,TRBV7-2,TRBJ2-5,TGTGCCAGCAGCCCAGGGGCTAGCGGGGGGTCCACAACCCAGTACTTC,CASSPGASGGSTTQYF
-,-,TRBV30,TRBJ2-7,TGTGCCTGGAATCGAATGGGCAGGGGCCGGTACGAGCAGTACTTC,CAWNRMGRGRYEQYF
-,-,TRBV27,TRBJ1-2,TGTGCCAGCAGTTTAGGGGGCATCCCTAACTATGGCTACACCTTC,CASSLGGIPNYGYTF
-,-,TRBV15,TRBJ2-2,TGTGCCACCAGCAGGACCCAAATAAACACCGGGGAGCTGTTTTTT,CATSRTQINTGELFF
-,TRBD1,TRBV15,TRBJ2-4,TGTGCCACCAACCCGGGACAGGGCCCTTTGAACATTCAGTACTTC,CATNPGQGPLNIQYF
few,-,TRBV5-1,TRBJ1-6,TGCGCCAGCAGCTTGGAACCGGGACTGACAAATTCACCCCTCCACTTT,CASSLEPGLTNSPLHF
few,-,TRBV7-9,TRBJ2-7,TGTGCCAGCAGCTTAGACGAGCAGTACTTC,CASSLDEQYF
-,-,TRBV27,TRBJ1-4,TGTGCCAGCAAGGTAACGGGCTCGTCGTATGAAAAACTGTTTTTT,CASKVTGSSYEKLFF
-,-,TRBV2,TRBJ2-5,TGTGCCAGCAGTCTACCTGGCAGGGGTGAGACCCAGTACTTC,CASSLPGRGETQYF
-,-,TRBV15,TRBJ2-7,TGTGCCACCAGCAGAGATTTGGACGGACCACCCCACGAGCAGTACTTC,CATSRDLDGPPHEQYF
medium-sized,-,TRBV6-1,TRBJ1-3,TGTGCCAGCAGTGAAGCGGAACCTAGGGCTGGAAACACCATATATTTT,CASSEAEPRAGNTIYF
-,TRBD2,TRBV6-6,TRBJ2-5,TGTGCCAGCAGCCCCGGGACTAGTTACGGAGAGACCCAGTACTTC,CASSPGTSYGETQYF
-,-,TRBV5-6,TRBJ2-3,TGTGCCAGCAGCCGGGCCATGAGGGGGAGCACAGATACGCAGTATTTT,CASSRAMRGSTDTQYF
-,-,TRBV13,TRBJ2-3,TGTGCCAGCAGCTTAGGATTGACTCCCACTTCGCAGTATTTT,CASSLGLTPTSQYF
-,TRBD1,TRBV27,TRBJ1-1,TGTGCCAGCAGGCGACAGGGTTGGGGTGAAGCTTTCTTT,CASRRQGWGEAFF
once,TRBD2,TRBV7-3,TRBJ2-2,TGTGCCAGCAGCTTAAAGCGGGGACCCGGGGAGCTGTTTTTT,CASSLKRGPGELFF
once,-,TRBV27,TRBJ1-5,TGTGCCAGCAGTCCTCGACAGTTCAATCAGCCCCAGCATTTT,CASSPRQFNQPQHF